The T cell receptor beta chain under discussion was sequenced for a study of cytomegalovirus exposure and HLA in healthy donors. Study observations and caveats: High sensitivity and specificity were reportedly achieved when the classifier diagnosed cytomegalovirus status.

Data came from immunoSEQ multiplex PCR; TCRdb stores just in-frame clones and leaves some out. The sample includes roughly 150,000 clones, around 82% of them seen just once. Germline V CDR1 and CDR2: GTSNPN, SVGIG (reference sequence). V lost 0 bases and J lost 4; bases outside the gene matches: 17. CDR3 length equals 19 residues. From the roughly 110-subject validation cohort, which was separate from the approximately 700-subject first cohort, the donors were drawn. Note on this clone: Its antigen is not known.

The V gene is TRBV30, the J gene TRBJ1-2, with 10 bases identical to TRBD1. Sequenced input: PBMCs. The TCR originated in a man aged 25 to 40 in good health and CMV-seropositive. The CDR3 DNA is TGTGCCTGGAGTGTAGTAACCCTCCGGGACAGGGGTGAACGCTATGGCTACACCTTC. Its protein is CAWSVVTLRDRGERYGYTF.